One and the same sample provided the 18 T cell receptor beta chains below, sequenced in a study of blood T cells in healthy people across ages. Through a sample-barcoded 5' primer and a J-beta primer mix, a second PCR was run for roughly 7 to 11 cycles. One entry per CDR3 protein results from TCRdb running MiXCR on the 5' RACE reads. The profile shows about 1,500,000 distinct CDR3 sequences, roughly 40% of them singletons. Sequenced material: blood. The receptors derive from a woman aged 18-29 years in good health.

This clonotype was observed a handful of times. The chain recombines TRBV12-3 or TRBV12-4 with TRBJ1-2; unclear D gene. CDR3 length: 14 residues. V lost 8 bases and J lost 5, with 18 bases in between. The CDR3 here is CASSIKTKSYGYTF. The CDR3 coding sequence is TGTGCCAGCTCTATAAAGACAAAAAGTTATGGCTACACCTTC.

This clonotype occurred a few times. The chain has TRBV9 and TRBJ2-1; D uncertain. Deletions cut 0 bases from V and 13 bases from J, with 11 bases between. This CDR3 has 12 amino acids. Germline V CDR1 and CDR2: SGDLS, YYNGEE. Here the CDR3 DNA reads TGTGCCAGCAGCGTAGATTGGCAGGACCAGTTCTTC. Protein sequence: CASSVDWQDQFF. The full variable domain, completed using reference TRBV9 and TRBJ2-1, is DSGVTQTPKHLITATGQRVTLRCSPRSGDLSVYWYQQSLDQGLQFLIQYYNGEERAKGNILERFSAQQFPDLHSELNLSSLELGDSALYFCASSVDWQDQFFGPGTRLTVL.

Many counts were recorded for this clonotype. This chain links TRBV12-3 or TRBV12-4 with TRBJ2-4; D is unclear. Trimming left V 5 bases short and J 7 bases short, with 9 bases between. The CDR3 covers 12 residues. Written as DNA, the CDR3 is TGTGCCAGCAGTCAGAATGTCAACATTCAGTACTTC. This codes for CASSQNVNIQYF.

This clonotype has more than one count but fewer than ten. The V call is TRBV18, the J call TRBJ1-1; no reliable D call. In germline, CDR1 is KGHSH, CDR2 LQKENI. Trimming took off 2 bases at V and 1 base at J, with 5 bases between the two ends. This CDR3 has 13 residues. The CDR3 sequence is CASSPNGNTEAFF. The CDR3, as DNA: TGTGCCAGCTCACCAAACGGGAACACTGAAGCTTTCTTT.

In this sample, this clonotype turned up many times. The chain links TRBV5-1 to TRBJ2-5, with unresolved D. CDR1 SGHRS and CDR2 YFSETQ come from the germline V gene. This CDR3 region has 13 residues. The V end lost 0 bases, the J end lost 1 base, and 4 bases lay between the germline ends. Here the CDR3 reads CASSLVVQETQYF. In DNA form, the CDR3 reads TGCGCCAGCAGCTTGGTAGTCCAAGAGACCCAGTACTTC.

The chain combines TRBV5-1 with TRBJ2-5; D remains ambiguous. V shed 7 bases and J shed 5 bases, with 15 bases lying between them. Germline values: CDR1 SGHRS, CDR2 YFSETQ. The CDR3 spans 13 residues. CDR3 region: CASRDGMSETQYF. Here the CDR3 DNA reads TGCGCCAGCCGAGATGGAATGAGTGAGACCCAGTACTTC.

Only a few counts were recorded for this clonotype. This chain uses TRBV7-9 with TRBJ1-1, with 7 bases identical to TRBD1. Germline assignment: CDR1 SEHNR and CDR2 FQNEAQ (reference sequence). Trimming removed 5 bases from V and 5 bases from J; junction bases left unmatched: 11. The CDR3 loop spans 15 amino acids. The CDR3 protein is CASSHRTGFGTEAFF. CDR3 nucleotides: TGTGCCAGCAGCCACCGGACAGGCTTTGGGACTGAAGCTTTCTTT.

The V gene is TRBV7-9, the J gene TRBJ2-1; TRBD2 matches 10 bases. The DNA matches TRBJ2-7 better at its end, which makes the J call doubtful. This CDR3 spans 15 amino acids. Germline CDR1 and CDR2: SEHNR and FQNEAQ (reference sequence). The DNA for the CDR3 is TGTGCCAGCTTCGCCCTAGCGGGGGTAAACAATGAGCAGTACTTC. It encodes CASFALAGVNNEQYF.

The chain couples TRBV7-2 to TRBJ2-7; D unclear. V was clipped by 4 bases and J by 0 bases, with 10 bases between them. This CDR3 contains 14 residues. Germline CDR1 SGHTA, CDR2 FQGNSA. The CDR3: CASSSLGYSYEQYF. CDR3 DNA: TGTGCCAGCAGCTCATTGGGTTACTCCTACGAGCAGTACTTC.

This clonotype has more than one count but fewer than ten. This chain uses TRBV9 with TRBJ2-7; the D is unclear. The V and J ends lost 7 bases and 6 bases respectively, with 14 bases between them. The CDR3 contains 12 residues. The germline CDR1 and CDR2 sequences are SGDLS and YYNGEE. CDR3 region: CASGLDGGEQYF. Written as DNA, the CDR3 is TGTGCCAGCGGCCTTGATGGCGGCGAGCAGTACTTC.

This chain uses TRBV27 with TRBJ2-4; possible D gene TRBD1, 5 bases. Trimming pared 4 bases from V and 2 bases from J, leaving 9 bases between. The CDR3 runs 14 residues. CDR1 and CDR2 (germline): MNHEY, SMNVEV (reference sequence). The CDR3 DNA reads TGTGCCAGCAGTTCGCAGGGATCCAAAAACATTCAGTACTTC. Protein product: CASSSQGSKNIQYF.

This clonotype was counted only a few times. One end of the junction does not line up with germline, which may come from a read error. The chain recombines TRBV7-2 with TRBJ2-7, with D unclear. CDR3 length: 13 residues. Germline loops: CDR1 SGHTA, CDR2 FQGNSA. CDR3 in DNA: TGTGCCAGCAGCTTACAGGAAAGCTACGGGCAGTACTTC. Amino acids: CASSLQESYGQYF.

This CDR3 reads CASSSGTDSNNYGYTF. CDR3 DNA: TGCGCCAGCAGCTCCGGGACAGACTCCAATAACTATGGCTACACCTTC. V is TRBV4-1 and J is TRBJ1-2; 7 positions match TRBD1. Germline values: CDR1 MGHRA, CDR2 YSYEKL. The trim removed 5 bases at V and 1 base at J, leaving 10 bases unmatched. There are 16 residues in the CDR3.

As for this clonotype: This may arise from a read error, as a much more abundant clone is one base away. This chain joins TRBV4-1 and TRBJ1-2; D is ambiguous. The germline gives CDR1 MGHRA, CDR2 YSYEKL. CDR3 length equals 17 residues. V shed 1 base and J shed 7 bases, with 22 bases lying between them. The DNA of the CDR3 is TGCGCCAGCAGCCAAGGGAGTAGCGCACCCGACTTGGGTGGCTACACCTTC. This sequence encodes CASSQGSSAPDLGGYTF.

The V call is TRBV7-2, the J call TRBJ2-7, with 12 bases that match TRBD2. From germline, CDR1 is SGHTA and CDR2 FQGNSA. The junction had 5 bases not matched to a gene; V was cut back by 5 bases and J by 3 bases. The CDR3 runs 15 residues. The CDR3 here is CASSISSGRDYEQYF. The DNA of the CDR3 is TGTGCCAGCAGCATATCTAGCGGGAGGGACTACGAGCAGTACTTC.

This clonotype was seen a few times. The chain's CDR3 is CASISSLGTGNTEAFF. The CDR3 DNA follows: TGTGCCAGCATCTCCAGCCTCGGGACAGGGAACACTGAAGCTTTCTTT. V usage is TRBV12-3 or TRBV12-4 and J usage is TRBJ1-1, with 8 bases aligning to TRBD1. CDR3 length: 16 residues. V was clipped by 7 bases and J by 1 base; unmatched bases: 11.

About this clonotype itself: It may be a read error: a sequence one base away is much more abundant. The V and J genes are TRBV4-2 and TRBJ2-1; 9 bases are shared with TRBD2. Germline V gene lookup returns CDR1 LGHNA and CDR2 YNFKEQ. This CDR3 comprises 14 residues. V gave up 0 bases and J gave up 9 bases; unmatched junction bases: 3. The CDR3 DNA is TGTGCCAGCAGCCAAGACGGGACTAGCAGTGAGCAGTTCTTC. It encodes CASSQDGTSSEQFF.

The chain uses TRBV3-1 and TRBJ1-6; TRBD1 agrees at 7 bases. The V gene end was trimmed by 4 bases and the J gene end by 5 bases; junction bases not matched to a gene: 5. Looked up from germline, CDR1 is LGHDT and CDR2 is YNNKEL (reference sequence). CDR3 size: 15 residues. CDR3 nucleotides: TGTGCCAGCAGCCTGGGGACAGCAGATAATTCACCCCTCCACTTT. It yields the protein CASSLGTADNSPLHF.